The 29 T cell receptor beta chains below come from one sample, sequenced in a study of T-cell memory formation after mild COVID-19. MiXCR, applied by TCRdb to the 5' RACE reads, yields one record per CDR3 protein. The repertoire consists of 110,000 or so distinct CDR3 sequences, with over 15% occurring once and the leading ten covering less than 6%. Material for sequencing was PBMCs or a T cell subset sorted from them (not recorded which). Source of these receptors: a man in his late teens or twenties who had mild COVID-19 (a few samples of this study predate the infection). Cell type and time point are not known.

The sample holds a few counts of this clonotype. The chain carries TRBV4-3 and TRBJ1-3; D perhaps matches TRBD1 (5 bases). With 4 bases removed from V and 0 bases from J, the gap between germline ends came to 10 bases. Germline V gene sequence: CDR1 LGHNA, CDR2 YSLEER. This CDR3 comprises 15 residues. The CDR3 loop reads CASSRDSNSGNTIYF. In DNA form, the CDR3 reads TGCGCCAGCAGCCGCGACAGTAACTCTGGAAACACCATATATTTT.

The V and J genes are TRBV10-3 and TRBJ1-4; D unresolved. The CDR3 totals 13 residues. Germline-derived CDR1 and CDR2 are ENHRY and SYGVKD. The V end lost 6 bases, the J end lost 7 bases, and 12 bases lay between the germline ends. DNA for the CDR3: TGTGCCATCAGGGGTCGGGAGCGTGAAAAACTGTTTTTT. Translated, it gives CAIRGREREKLFF.

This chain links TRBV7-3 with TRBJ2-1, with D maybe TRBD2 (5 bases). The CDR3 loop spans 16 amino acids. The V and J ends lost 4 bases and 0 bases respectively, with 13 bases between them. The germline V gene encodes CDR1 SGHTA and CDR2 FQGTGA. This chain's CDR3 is CASSSIGSASYNEQFF. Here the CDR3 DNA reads TGTGCCAGCAGCTCCATTGGGAGCGCCTCCTACAATGAGCAGTTCTTC.

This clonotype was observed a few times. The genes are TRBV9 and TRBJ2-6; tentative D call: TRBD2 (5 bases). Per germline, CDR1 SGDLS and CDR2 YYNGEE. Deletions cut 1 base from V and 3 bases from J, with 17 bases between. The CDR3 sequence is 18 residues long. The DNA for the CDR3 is TGTGCCAGCAGCGTACAGGTCCCTCCACGGGATGGGGCCAACGTCCTGACTTTC. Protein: CASSVQVPPRDGANVLTF.

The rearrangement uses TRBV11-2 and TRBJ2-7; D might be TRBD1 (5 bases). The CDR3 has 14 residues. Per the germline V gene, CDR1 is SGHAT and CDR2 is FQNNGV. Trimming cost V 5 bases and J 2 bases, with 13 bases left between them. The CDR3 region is CASSQLIRAYEQYF. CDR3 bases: TGTGCCAGCAGCCAACTGATCAGGGCCTACGAGCAGTACTTC.

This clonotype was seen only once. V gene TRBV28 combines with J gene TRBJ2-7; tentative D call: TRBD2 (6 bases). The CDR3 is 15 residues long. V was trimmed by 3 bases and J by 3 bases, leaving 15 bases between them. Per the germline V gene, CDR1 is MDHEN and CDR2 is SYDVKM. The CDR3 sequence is CASSLYGAGFYEQYV. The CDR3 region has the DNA TGTGCCAGCAGTTTGTACGGGGCGGGGTTCTACGAGCAGTACGTC.

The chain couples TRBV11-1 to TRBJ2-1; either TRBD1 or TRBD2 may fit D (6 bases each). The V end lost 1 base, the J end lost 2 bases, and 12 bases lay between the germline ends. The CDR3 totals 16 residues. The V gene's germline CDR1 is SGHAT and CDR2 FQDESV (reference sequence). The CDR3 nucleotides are TGTGCCAGCAGCTTAGGGAGGGGGTCTACCTACAATGAGCAGTTCTTC. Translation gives CASSLGRGSTYNEQFF.

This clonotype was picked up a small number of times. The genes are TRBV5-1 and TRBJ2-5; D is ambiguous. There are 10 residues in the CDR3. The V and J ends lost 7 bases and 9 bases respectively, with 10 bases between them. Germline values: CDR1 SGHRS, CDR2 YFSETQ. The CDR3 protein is CASSSVSQYF. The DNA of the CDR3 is TGCGCCAGCTCGTCGGTATCCCAGTACTTC. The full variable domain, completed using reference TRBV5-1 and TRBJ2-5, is KAGVTQTPRYLIKTRGQQVTLSCSPISGHRSVSWYQQTPGQGLQFLFEYFSETQRNKGNFPGRFSGRQFSNSRSEMNVSTLELGDSALYLCASSSVSQYFGPGTRLLVL.

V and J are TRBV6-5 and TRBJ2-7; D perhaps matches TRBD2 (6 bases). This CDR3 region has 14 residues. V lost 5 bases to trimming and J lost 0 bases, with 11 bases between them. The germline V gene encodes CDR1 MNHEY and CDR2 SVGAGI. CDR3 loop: CASSRGLSSYEQYV. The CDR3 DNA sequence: TGTGCCAGCAGTAGGGGACTTAGCTCCTACGAGCAGTACGTC.

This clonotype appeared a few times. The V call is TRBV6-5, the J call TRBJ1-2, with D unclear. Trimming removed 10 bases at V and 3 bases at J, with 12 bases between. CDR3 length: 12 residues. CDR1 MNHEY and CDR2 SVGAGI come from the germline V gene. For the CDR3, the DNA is TGTGCCACCGCGGGAAGGGACTATGGCTACACCTTC. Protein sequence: CATAGRDYGYTF.

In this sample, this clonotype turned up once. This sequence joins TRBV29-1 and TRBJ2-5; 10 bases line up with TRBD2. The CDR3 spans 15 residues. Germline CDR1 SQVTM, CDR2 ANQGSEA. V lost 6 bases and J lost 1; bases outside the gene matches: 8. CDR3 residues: CSVGWTSGLQETQYF. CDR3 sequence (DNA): TGCAGCGTGGGGTGGACTAGCGGACTCCAAGAGACCCAGTACTTC.

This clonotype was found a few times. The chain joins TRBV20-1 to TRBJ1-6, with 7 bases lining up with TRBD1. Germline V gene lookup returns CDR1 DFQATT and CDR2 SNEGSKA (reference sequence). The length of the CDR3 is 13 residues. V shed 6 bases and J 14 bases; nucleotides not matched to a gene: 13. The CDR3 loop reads CSAPTGIGLTLHF. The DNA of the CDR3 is TGCAGTGCCCCGACAGGGATAGGTTTAACCCTCCACTTT.

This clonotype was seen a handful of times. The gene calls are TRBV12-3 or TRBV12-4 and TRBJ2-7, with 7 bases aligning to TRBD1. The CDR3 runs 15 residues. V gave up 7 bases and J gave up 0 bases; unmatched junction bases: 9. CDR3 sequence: CASTLSGTASYEQYF. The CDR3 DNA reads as TGTGCCAGCACCCTATCTGGGACAGCCTCCTACGAGCAGTACTTC.

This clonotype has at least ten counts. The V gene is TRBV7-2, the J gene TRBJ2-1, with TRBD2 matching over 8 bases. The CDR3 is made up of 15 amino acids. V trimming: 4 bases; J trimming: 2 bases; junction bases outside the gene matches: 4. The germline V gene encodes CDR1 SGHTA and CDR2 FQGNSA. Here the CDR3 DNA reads TGTGCCAGCAGCTCCGGGGGGGCCCCCTACAATGAGCAGTTCTTC. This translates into CASSSGGAPYNEQFF.

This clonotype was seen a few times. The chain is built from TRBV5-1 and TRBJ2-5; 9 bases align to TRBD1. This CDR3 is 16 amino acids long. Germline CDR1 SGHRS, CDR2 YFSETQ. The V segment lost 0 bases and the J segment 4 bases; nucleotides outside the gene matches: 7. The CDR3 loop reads CASSLETGGIRETQYF. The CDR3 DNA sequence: TGCGCCAGCAGCTTGGAAACAGGGGGCATTAGAGAGACCCAGTACTTC.

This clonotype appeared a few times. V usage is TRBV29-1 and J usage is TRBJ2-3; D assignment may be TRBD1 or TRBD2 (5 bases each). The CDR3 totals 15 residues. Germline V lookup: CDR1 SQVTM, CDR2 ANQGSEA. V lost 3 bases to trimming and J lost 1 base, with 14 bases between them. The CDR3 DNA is TGCAGCGTTGATTGGGGGAGTGGAGGCACAGATACGCAGTATTTT. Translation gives CSVDWGSGGTDTQYF.

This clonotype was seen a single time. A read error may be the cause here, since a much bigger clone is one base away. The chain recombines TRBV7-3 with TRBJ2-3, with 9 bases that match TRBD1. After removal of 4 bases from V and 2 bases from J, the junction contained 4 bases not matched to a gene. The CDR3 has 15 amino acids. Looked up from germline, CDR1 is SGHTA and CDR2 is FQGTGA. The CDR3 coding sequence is TGTGCCAGCAGCTCCGGGACAGGGAACACAGATACGCAGTATTTT. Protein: CASSSGTGNTDTQYF. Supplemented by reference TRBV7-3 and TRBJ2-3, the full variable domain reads GAGVSQTPSNKVTEKGKYVELRCDPISGHTALYWYRQSLGQGPEFLIYFQGTGAADDSGLPNDRFFAVRPEGSVSTLKIQRTERGDSAVYLCASSSGTGNTDTQYFGPGTRLTVL.

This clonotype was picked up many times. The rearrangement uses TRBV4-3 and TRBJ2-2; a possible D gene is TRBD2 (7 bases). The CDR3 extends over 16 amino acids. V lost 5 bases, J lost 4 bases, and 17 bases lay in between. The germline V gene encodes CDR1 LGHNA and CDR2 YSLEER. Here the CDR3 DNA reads TGCGCCAGCAGCTGGGAGGGGGGCGCAACCACCGGGGAGCTGTTTTTT. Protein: CASSWEGGATTGELFF.

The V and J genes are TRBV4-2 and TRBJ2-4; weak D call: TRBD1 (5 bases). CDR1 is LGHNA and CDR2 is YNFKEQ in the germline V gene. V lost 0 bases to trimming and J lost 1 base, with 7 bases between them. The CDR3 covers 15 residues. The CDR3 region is CASSQDRAAKNIQYF. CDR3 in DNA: TGTGCCAGCAGCCAAGACAGGGCTGCCAAAAACATTCAGTACTTC.

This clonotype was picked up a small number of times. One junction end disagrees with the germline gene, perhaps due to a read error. The DNA of the CDR3 is TGTGCCAGCAGCATAGCGGGGGCACCCACCGGGGAGCTGTTTTTT. It translates to CASSIAGAPTGELFF. The V call is TRBV7-2, the J call TRBJ2-2, with 9 bases that match TRBD2. CDR1 is SGHTA, CDR2 FQGNSA, per germline. The CDR3 sequence is 15 residues long.

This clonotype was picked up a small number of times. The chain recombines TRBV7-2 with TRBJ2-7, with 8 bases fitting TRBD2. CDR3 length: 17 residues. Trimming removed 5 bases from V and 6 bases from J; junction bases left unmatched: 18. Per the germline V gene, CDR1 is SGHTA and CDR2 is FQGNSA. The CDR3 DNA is TGTGCCAGCAGCCTCCGCCTCCAACATTGGGCGGGGGGCGAGCAGTACTTC. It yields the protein CASSLRLQHWAGGEQYF.

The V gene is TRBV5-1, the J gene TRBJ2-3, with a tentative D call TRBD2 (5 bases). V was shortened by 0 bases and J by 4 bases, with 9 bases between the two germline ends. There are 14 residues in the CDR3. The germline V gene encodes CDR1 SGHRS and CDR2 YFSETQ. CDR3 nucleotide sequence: TGCGCCAGCAGCTTGGCCTCACTAGCAGATACGCAGTATTTT. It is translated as CASSLASLADTQYF. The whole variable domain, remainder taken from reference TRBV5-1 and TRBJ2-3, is KAGVTQTPRYLIKTRGQQVTLSCSPISGHRSVSWYQQTPGQGLQFLFEYFSETQRNKGNFPGRFSGRQFSNSRSEMNVSTLELGDSALYLCASSLASLADTQYFGPGTRLTVL.

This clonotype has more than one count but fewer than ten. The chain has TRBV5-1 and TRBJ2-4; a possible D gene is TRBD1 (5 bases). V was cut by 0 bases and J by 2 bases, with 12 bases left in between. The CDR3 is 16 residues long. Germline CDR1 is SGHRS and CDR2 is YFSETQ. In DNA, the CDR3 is TGCGCCAGCAGCTTGGATCCCGCAGGGACCAAAAACATTCAGTACTTC. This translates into CASSLDPAGTKNIQYF. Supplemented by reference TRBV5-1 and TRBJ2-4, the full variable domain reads KAGVTQTPRYLIKTRGQQVTLSCSPISGHRSVSWYQQTPGQGLQFLFEYFSETQRNKGNFPGRFSGRQFSNSRSEMNVSTLELGDSALYLCASSLDPAGTKNIQYFGAGTRLSVL.

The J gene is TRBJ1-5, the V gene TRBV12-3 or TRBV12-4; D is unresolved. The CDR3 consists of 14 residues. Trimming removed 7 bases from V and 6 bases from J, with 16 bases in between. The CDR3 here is CASTRGQVGQPQHF. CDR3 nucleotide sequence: TGTGCCAGCACCCGAGGGCAGGTGGGTCAGCCCCAGCATTTT.

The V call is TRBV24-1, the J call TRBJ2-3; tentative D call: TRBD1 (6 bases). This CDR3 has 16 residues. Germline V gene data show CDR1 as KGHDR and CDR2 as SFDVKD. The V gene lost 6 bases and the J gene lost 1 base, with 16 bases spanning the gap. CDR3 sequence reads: CATSSTGLARTDTQYF. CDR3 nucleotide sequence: TGTGCCACCAGTTCTACAGGGCTAGCACGCACAGATACGCAGTATTTT.

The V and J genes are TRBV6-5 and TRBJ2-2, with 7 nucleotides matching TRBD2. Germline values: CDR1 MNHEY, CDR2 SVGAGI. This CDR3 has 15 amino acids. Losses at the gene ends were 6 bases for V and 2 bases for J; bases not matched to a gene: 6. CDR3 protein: CASRVLALNTGELFF. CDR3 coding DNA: TGTGCCAGCAGGGTACTAGCGTTAAACACCGGGGAGCTGTTTTTT.

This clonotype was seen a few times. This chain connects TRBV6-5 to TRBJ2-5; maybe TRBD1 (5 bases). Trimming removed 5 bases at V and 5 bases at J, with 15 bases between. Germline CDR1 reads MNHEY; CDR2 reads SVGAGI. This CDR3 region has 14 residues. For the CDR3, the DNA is TGTGCCAGCAGTCCTACCAGGGTTGAGGAGACCCAGTACTTC. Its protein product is CASSPTRVEETQYF.

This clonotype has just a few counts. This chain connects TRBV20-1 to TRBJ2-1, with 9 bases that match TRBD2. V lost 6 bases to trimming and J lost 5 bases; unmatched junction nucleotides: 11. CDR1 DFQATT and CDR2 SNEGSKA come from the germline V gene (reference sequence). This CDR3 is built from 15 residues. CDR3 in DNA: TGCAGTGCGCCAGTAGCGGGGGATCGTGACAATGAGCAGTTCTTC. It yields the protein CSAPVAGDRDNEQFF.

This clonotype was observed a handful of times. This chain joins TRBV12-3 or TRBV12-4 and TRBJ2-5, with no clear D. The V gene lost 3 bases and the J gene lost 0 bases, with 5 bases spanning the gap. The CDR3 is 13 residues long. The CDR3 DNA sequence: TGTGCCAGCAGTTTGGTAGACCAAGAGACCCAGTACTTC. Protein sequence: CASSLVDQETQYF.